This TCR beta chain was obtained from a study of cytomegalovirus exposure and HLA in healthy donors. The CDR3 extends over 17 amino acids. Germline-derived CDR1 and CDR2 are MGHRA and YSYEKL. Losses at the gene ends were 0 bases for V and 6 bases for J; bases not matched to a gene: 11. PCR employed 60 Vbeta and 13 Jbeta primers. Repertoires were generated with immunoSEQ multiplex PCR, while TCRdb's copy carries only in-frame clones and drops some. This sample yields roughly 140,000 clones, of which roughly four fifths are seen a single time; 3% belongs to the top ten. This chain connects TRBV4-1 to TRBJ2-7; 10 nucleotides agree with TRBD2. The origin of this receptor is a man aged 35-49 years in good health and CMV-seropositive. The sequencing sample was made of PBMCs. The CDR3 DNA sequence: TGCGCCAGCAGCCAAGAGTGGTTGGCTAGCGGGAGAAGCGAGCAGTACTTC. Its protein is CASSQEWLASGRSEQYF.